Presented here are 26 T cell receptor beta chains from one specimen sequenced in a study of cytomegalovirus exposure and HLA in healthy donors. Both 60 Vbeta primers and 13 Jbeta primers went into the PCR. Data came from immunoSEQ multiplex PCR; TCRdb stores just in-frame clones and leaves some out. Here the sample table reports approximately 170,000 clones. The specimen sequenced was PBMCs. These receptors were collected from a woman aged 18 to 35 in good health and CMV-seropositive.

The chain joins TRBV7-9 to TRBJ1-1; 8 bases match TRBD1. This CDR3 is built from 14 residues. Germline CDR1 SEHNR, CDR2 FQNEAQ (reference sequence). The J segment lost 5 bases and the V segment lost 5 bases, leaving 7 bases of the junction unmatched. For the CDR3, the DNA is TGTGCCAGCAGCCTAGGACAGGGAACGACTGAAGCTTTCTTT. Its translation is CASSLGQGTTEAFF.

This chain links TRBV11-2 with TRBJ2-2, with 11 bases identical to TRBD1. Germline CDR1 SGHAT, CDR2 FQNNGV. The CDR3 contains 16 residues. V shed 6 bases, J shed 4 bases, and the junction held 7 bases outside the gene matches. This CDR3 is CASRGGQGDVTGELFF. In DNA form, the CDR3 reads TGTGCCAGCAGGGGGGGACAGGGGGACGTCACCGGGGAGCTGTTTTTT.

The V call is TRBV6-5, the J call TRBJ1-1; 7 bases match TRBD1. This CDR3 has 14 residues. Germline V gives CDR1 MNHEY, CDR2 SVGAGI. Trimming took 2 bases from V and 3 from J; bases not matched to a gene: 3. The chain's CDR3 is CASSYTTGHTEAFF. As DNA, the CDR3 is TGTGCCAGCAGTTACACGACAGGGCACACTGAAGCTTTCTTT.

In nucleotides, the CDR3 is TGCGCCAGCAGCCGATTGAAACTGGGGACAGCGAACACTGAAGCTTTCTTT. It codes for CASSRLKLGTANTEAFF. The chain is built from TRBV4-1 and TRBJ1-1; 7 nucleotides agree with TRBD1. CDR3 length: 17 residues. The germline gives CDR1 MGHRA, CDR2 YSYEKL. J lost 1 base, V lost 4 bases, and 12 bases had no gene match.

CDR3 residues: CASSPPQRDGELFF. The CDR3 coding sequence is TGTGCCAGCTCACCACCCCAGCGGGACGGGGAGCTGTTTTTT. This rearrangement joins TRBV18 to TRBJ2-2, with 7 positions matching TRBD2. The CDR3 runs 14 residues. Looked up from germline, CDR1 is KGHSH and CDR2 is LQKENI. V gave up 0 bases and J gave up 7 bases; unmatched junction bases: 2.

In nucleotides, the CDR3 is TGCGCCAGCAGCTCATCGCGGGTCAGCACAGATACGCAGTATTTT. It yields the protein CASSSSRVSTDTQYF. The rearrangement uses TRBV5-1 and TRBJ2-3; tentatively, D is TRBD2 (5 bases). Germline V gene sequence: CDR1 SGHRS, CDR2 YFSETQ. This CDR3 contains 15 residues. V was trimmed by 3 bases and J by 0 bases, leaving 11 bases between them.

The chain uses TRBV5-1 and TRBJ2-1; TRBD2 aligns across 7 bases. The CDR3 totals 15 residues. Per germline, CDR1 SGHRS and CDR2 YFSETQ. The V segment lost 4 bases and the J segment 4 bases; nucleotides outside the gene matches: 8. In nucleotides, the CDR3 is TGCGCCAGCAGCACAACTAGCGAGCGTTACAATGAGCAGTTCTTC. Its translation: CASSTTSERYNEQFF.

The CDR3 protein is CASSPRAGHEQYF. The CDR3 nucleotides are TGTGCCAGCAGCCCCAGGGCTGGACACGAGCAGTACTTC. The J gene is TRBJ2-7, the V gene TRBV9; possible D gene TRBD1, 5 bases. Trimming shortened V by 4 bases and J by 5 bases, and 13 bases separated the two germline ends. Germline CDR1 is SGDLS and CDR2 is YYNGEE. The CDR3 runs to 13 residues.

This chain connects TRBV6-5 to TRBJ2-5, with 12 bases matching TRBD2. The end of the DNA fits TRBJ2-7 better, so the J call may be wrong. The CDR3 loop spans 16 amino acids. The germline CDR1 and CDR2 sequences are MNHEY and SVGAGI. In DNA, the CDR3 is TGTGCCAGCAGTTACTCGGGACTAGCGGGCTCCTACGAGCAGTACTTC. Amino acid sequence: CASSYSGLAGSYEQYF.

This chain connects TRBV5-6 to TRBJ1-1; D is perhaps TRBD1 (6 bases). The germline gives CDR1 SGHDT, CDR2 YYEEEE. The V and J ends lost 4 bases and 0 bases respectively, with 10 bases between them. There are 14 residues in the CDR3. The CDR3 protein is CASSPRQVNTEAFF. For the CDR3, the DNA is TGTGCCAGCAGCCCACGACAGGTGAACACTGAAGCTTTCTTT.

The chain joins TRBV5-4 to TRBJ1-2; TRBD1 aligns across 9 bases. Germline values: CDR1 SGHNT, CDR2 YYREEE (reference sequence). The CDR3 spans 13 residues. The trim removed 4 bases at V and 8 bases at J, leaving 6 bases unmatched. CDR3 loop: CASSRDRVQGYTF. DNA of the CDR3: TGTGCCAGCAGCCGGGACAGGGTTCAAGGCTACACCTTC.

The chain has TRBV11-1 and TRBJ2-5, with D possibly being TRBD1 (5 bases). Trimming pared 3 bases from V and 5 bases from J, leaving 10 bases between. The germline V gene has CDR1 SGHAT and CDR2 FQDESV (reference sequence). The CDR3 sequence is 13 residues long. CDR3 DNA: TGTGCCAGCAGCTTTCACAGGCGTGAGACCCAGTACTTC. Translated: CASSFHRRETQYF.

This sequence joins TRBV14 and TRBJ2-2; 11 bases are a match to TRBD2. The V and J ends lost 1 base and 1 base, in that order; junction bases with no gene match: 5. The CDR3 is 18 residues long. The germline V gene encodes CDR1 SGHDN and CDR2 FVKESK. For the CDR3, the DNA is TGTGCCAGCAGCCAAGCTCTAGCGGGAGGTCAGAACACCGGGGAGCTGTTTTTT. Translation gives CASSQALAGGQNTGELFF.

This rearrangement joins TRBV6-5 to TRBJ1-2; D might be TRBD1 (5 bases). V was pared by 5 bases and J by 5 bases, with 12 bases between. Per the germline V gene, CDR1 is MNHEY and CDR2 is SVGAGI. CDR3 length: 13 residues. The CDR3 is CASSMGRFYGYTF. DNA for the CDR3: TGTGCCAGCAGTATGGGGCGGTTTTATGGCTACACCTTC.

The gene calls are TRBV10-1 and TRBJ2-3; D ambiguous. Germline V CDR1 and CDR2: WNHNN, SYGVQD (reference sequence). V was clipped by 6 bases and J by 3 bases, with 25 bases between them. The CDR3 has 18 amino acids. CDR3 loop: CASRGRSPTKNLTDTQYF. CDR3 DNA sequence: TGCGCCAGCAGGGGCCGATCCCCCACAAAAAACCTGACAGATACGCAGTATTTT.

V and J are TRBV19 and TRBJ1-2; D unclear. This CDR3 region has 13 residues. With 7 bases removed from V and 1 base from J, the gap between germline ends came to 10 bases. In germline, CDR1 is LNHDA, CDR2 SQIVND (reference sequence). CDR3 in amino acids: CASTQFLNYGYTF. The DNA for the CDR3 is TGTGCCAGTACCCAGTTCCTTAACTATGGCTACACCTTC.

V gene TRBV5-1 combines with J gene TRBJ1-2; the match to TRBD1 covers 10 bases. J was trimmed by 4 bases and V by 4 bases; bases with no gene match: 7. CDR1 and CDR2 (germline): SGHRS, YFSETQ. This CDR3 is built from 15 residues. The CDR3 loop is CASSPRQGAGYGYTF. The DNA for the CDR3 is TGCGCCAGCAGCCCGAGACAGGGGGCTGGCTATGGCTACACCTTC. The complete variable domain, with remaining parts taken from reference TRBV5-1 and TRBJ1-2, reads KAGVTQTPRYLIKTRGQQVTLSCSPISGHRSVSWYQQTPGQGLQFLFEYFSETQRNKGNFPGRFSGRQFSNSRSEMNVSTLELGDSALYLCASSPRQGAGYGYTFGSGTRLTVV.

The V gene is TRBV9, the J gene TRBJ1-3, with 9 nucleotides matching TRBD1. Per the germline V gene, CDR1 is SGDLS and CDR2 is YYNGEE. The ends lost 4 bases at V and 2 bases at J; junction bases unmatched: 4. The CDR3 is made up of 15 amino acids. The CDR3 reads CASSLRTGAGNTIYF. CDR3 nucleotides: TGTGCCAGCAGCTTGCGGACAGGGGCTGGAAACACCATATATTTT.

CDR3 protein: CASSSQQGGNTEAFF. In DNA form, the CDR3 reads TGCGCCAGCAGCTCCCAACAAGGGGGGAACACTGAAGCTTTCTTT. The chain uses TRBV5-1 and TRBJ1-1, with a possible D match to TRBD1 (6 bases). The V gene lost 3 bases and the J gene lost 1 base, with 13 bases spanning the gap. This CDR3 has 15 amino acids. CDR1 is SGHRS, CDR2 YFSETQ, per germline.

The chain joins TRBV9 to TRBJ2-1; 8 bases align to TRBD2. The CDR3 loop spans 15 amino acids. CDR1 and CDR2 (germline): SGDLS, YYNGEE. The ends lost 0 bases at V and 13 bases at J; junction bases unmatched: 12. CDR3 in DNA: TGTGCCAGCAGCGTAGCCCCCACTAGCGGCCTGGATCAGTTCTTC. It yields the protein CASSVAPTSGLDQFF.

V usage is TRBV4-1 and J usage is TRBJ2-4; D is possibly TRBD2 (6 bases). The V end was cut by 1 base, the J end by 3 bases, with 16 bases between. The CDR3 sequence is 17 residues long. Germline V gene sequence: CDR1 MGHRA, CDR2 YSYEKL. CDR3 in amino acids: CASSQVRGLADKNIQYF. The CDR3 DNA is TGCGCCAGCAGCCAAGTACGGGGACTTGCGGACAAAAACATTCAGTACTTC.

The chain employs TRBV5-4 and TRBJ1-2; 7 bases map to TRBD1. This CDR3 is 15 amino acids long. The V gene end was trimmed by 4 bases and the J gene end by 1 base; junction bases not matched to a gene: 7. Per germline, CDR1 SGHNT and CDR2 YYREEE (reference sequence). The CDR3 protein is CASSPRDSHNYGYTF. CDR3 in DNA: TGTGCCAGCAGCCCCAGGGACAGCCATAACTATGGCTACACCTTC.

The V call is TRBV5-4, the J call TRBJ2-1; 10 positions agree with TRBD2. The CDR3 extends over 16 amino acids. Unmatched junction bases numbered 7, after V lost 3 bases and J lost 4 bases. CDR1 is SGHNT, CDR2 YYREEE, per germline (reference sequence). CDR3 nucleotide sequence: TGTGCCAGCAGCTCAGTCCCTAGCGGGGGTTACAATGAGCAGTTCTTC. Its translation: CASSSVPSGGYNEQFF.

The chain combines TRBV10-3 with TRBJ2-7, with a possible D match to TRBD2 (6 bases). V dropped 10 bases and J dropped 4 bases, with 17 bases sitting between them. The CDR3 sequence is 13 residues long. Germline lookup yields CDR1 ENHRY and CDR2 SYGVKD. CDR3 residues: CANEAGSEYEQYF. Here the CDR3 DNA reads TGTGCCAACGAGGCGGGAAGCGAGTACGAGCAGTACTTC.

The CDR3 spells CAWILPTLGQPEAFF. Written as DNA, the CDR3 is TGTGCCTGGATTCTCCCTACCCTCGGACAGCCCGAAGCTTTCTTT. This rearrangement joins TRBV30 to TRBJ1-1; tentatively, D is TRBD1 (6 bases). V lost 4 bases and J 8 bases, leaving 23 bases between the germline ends. Germline loops: CDR1 GTSNPN, CDR2 SVGIG (reference sequence). This CDR3 contains 15 residues.

The chain has TRBV9 and TRBJ2-3; 7 bases match TRBD1. V lost 1 base, J lost 3 bases, and 2 bases stayed unmatched. The CDR3 loop spans 14 amino acids. CDR1 is SGDLS and CDR2 is YYNGEE in the germline V gene. The CDR3 sequence is CASSVQGETDTQYF. CDR3 bases: TGTGCCAGCAGCGTACAGGGGGAAACAGATACGCAGTATTTT.